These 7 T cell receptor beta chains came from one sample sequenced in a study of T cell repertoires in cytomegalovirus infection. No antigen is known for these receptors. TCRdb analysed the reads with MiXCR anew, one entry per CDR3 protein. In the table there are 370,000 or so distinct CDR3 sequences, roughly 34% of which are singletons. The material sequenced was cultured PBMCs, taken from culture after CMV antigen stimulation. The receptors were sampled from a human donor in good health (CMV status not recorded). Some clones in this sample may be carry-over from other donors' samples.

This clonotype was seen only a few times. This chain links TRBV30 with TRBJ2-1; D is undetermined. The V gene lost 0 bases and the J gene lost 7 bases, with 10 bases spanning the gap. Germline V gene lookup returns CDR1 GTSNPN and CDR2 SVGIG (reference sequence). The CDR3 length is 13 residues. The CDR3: CAWSVRLLNEQFF. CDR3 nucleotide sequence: TGTGCCTGGAGTGTGCGACTTTTGAATGAGCAGTTCTTC.

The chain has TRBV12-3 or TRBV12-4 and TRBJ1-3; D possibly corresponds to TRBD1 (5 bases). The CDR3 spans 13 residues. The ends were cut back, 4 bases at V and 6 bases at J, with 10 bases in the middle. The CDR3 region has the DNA TGTGCCAGCAGTTACAGGCTCGAAAACACCATATATTTT. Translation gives CASSYRLENTIYF.

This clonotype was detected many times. The CDR3: CASSSQGAEAFF. The CDR3 DNA follows: TGTGCCAGCAGCTCACAGGGGGCTGAAGCTTTCTTT. This chain connects TRBV7-2 to TRBJ1-1; 8 bases match TRBD1. This CDR3 spans 12 amino acids. Germline V gene lookup returns CDR1 SGHTA and CDR2 FQGNSA. The ends lost 4 bases at V and 6 bases at J; junction bases unmatched: 1.

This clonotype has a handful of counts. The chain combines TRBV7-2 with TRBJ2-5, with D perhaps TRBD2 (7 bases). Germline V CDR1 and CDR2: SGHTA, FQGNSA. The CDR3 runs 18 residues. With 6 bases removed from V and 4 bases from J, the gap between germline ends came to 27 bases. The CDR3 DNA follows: TGTGCCAGCAGTCCCCCGGGAAGCCGGAGGAGGGGGGGAGAGACCCAGTACTTC. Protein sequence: CASSPPGSRRRGGETQYF.

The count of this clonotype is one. CDR3 protein: CAISPHMTHEQYF. The CDR3 nucleotides are TGTGCCATCAGTCCTCACATGACGCACGAGCAGTACTTC. The chain couples TRBV10-3 to TRBJ2-7; no reliable D call. The CDR3 totals 13 residues. Germline V gene sequence: CDR1 ENHRY, CDR2 SYGVKD. Trimming shortened V by 5 bases and J by 5 bases, and 13 bases separated the two germline ends.

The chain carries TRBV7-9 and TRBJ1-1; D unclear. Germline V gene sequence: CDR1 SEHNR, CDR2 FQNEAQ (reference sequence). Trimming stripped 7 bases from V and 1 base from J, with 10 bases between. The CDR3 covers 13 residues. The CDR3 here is CASTHPGNTEAFF. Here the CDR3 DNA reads TGTGCCAGCACCCACCCGGGGAACACTGAAGCTTTCTTT.

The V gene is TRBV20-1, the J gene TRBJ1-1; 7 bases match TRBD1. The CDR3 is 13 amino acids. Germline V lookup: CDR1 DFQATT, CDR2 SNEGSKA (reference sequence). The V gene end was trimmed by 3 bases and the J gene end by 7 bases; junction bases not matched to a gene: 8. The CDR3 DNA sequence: TGCAGTGCTAGCCATACAGGGGACGGTGAAGCTTTCTTT. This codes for CSASHTGDGEAFF.